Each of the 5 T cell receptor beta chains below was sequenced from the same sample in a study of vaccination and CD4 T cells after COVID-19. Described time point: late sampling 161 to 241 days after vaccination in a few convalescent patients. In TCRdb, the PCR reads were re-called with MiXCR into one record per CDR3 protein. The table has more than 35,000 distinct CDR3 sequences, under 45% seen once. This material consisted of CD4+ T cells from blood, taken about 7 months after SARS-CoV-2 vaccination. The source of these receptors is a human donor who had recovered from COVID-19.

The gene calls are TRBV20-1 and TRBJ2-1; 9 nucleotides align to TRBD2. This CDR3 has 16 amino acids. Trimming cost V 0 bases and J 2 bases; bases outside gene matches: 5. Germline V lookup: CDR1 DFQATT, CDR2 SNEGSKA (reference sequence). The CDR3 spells CSARDSASGTYNEQFF. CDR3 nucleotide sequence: TGCAGTGCTAGAGATTCGGCTAGCGGGACCTACAATGAGCAGTTCTTC.

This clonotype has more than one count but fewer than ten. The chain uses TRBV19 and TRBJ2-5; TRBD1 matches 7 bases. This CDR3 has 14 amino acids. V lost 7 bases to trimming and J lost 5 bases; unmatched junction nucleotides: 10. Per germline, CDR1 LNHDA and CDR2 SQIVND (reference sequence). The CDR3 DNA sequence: TGTGCCAGTATTCTTGAGGGGGCGGAGGAGACCCAGTACTTC. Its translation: CASILEGAEETQYF.

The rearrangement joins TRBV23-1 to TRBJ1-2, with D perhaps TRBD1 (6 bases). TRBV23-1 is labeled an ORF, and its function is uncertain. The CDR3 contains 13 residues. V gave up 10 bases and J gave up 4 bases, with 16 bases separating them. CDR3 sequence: CAIRAGDIYGYTF. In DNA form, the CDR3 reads TGCGCCATACGTGCGGGGGACATCTATGGCTACACCTTC.

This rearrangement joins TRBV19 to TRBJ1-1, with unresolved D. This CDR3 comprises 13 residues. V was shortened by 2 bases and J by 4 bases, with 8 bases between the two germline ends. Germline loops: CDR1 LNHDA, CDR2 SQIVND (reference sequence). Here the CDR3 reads CASSILSSTEAFF. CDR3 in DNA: TGTGCCAGTAGTATACTGAGTTCCACTGAAGCTTTCTTT.

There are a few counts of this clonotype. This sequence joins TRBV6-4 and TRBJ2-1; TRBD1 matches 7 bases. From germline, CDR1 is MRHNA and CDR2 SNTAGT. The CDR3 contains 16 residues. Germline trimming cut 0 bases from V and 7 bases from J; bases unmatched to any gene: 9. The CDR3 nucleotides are TGTGCCAGCAGTGACTCGGGCAGGGGGATCAGTAATGAGCAGTTCTTC. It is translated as CASSDSGRGISNEQFF.